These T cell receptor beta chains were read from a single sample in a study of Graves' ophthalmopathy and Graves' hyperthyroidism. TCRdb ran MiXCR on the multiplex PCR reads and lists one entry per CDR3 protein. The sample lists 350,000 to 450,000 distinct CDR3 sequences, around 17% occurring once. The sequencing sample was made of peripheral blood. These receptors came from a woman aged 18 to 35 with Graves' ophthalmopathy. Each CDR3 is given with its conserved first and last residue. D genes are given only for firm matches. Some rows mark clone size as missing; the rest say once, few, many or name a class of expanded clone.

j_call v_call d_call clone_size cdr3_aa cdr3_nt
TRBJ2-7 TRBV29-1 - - CSVEDGGSREQYF TGCAGCGTTGAAGATGGGGGTTCTCGCGAGCAGTACTTC
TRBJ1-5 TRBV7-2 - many CASSPDRTGQPQHF TGTGCCAGCAGCCCTGACAGGACGGGTCAGCCCCAGCATTTT
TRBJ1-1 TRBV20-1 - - CSASRGSGRTEAFF TGCAGTGCTAGTCGCGGGAGTGGCAGGACTGAAGCTTTCTTT
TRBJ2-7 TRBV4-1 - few CASSQEATPPGAYEQYF TGCGCCAGCAGCCAAGAAGCGACCCCCCCCGGGGCCTACGAGCAGTACTTC
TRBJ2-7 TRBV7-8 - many CASSLSAGRSRGEQYF TGTGCCAGCAGCTTATCAGCTGGGAGGTCCCGAGGTGAGCAGTACTTC
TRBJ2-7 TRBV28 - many CASSEMGLYEQYF TGTGCCAGCAGCGAAATGGGGCTCTACGAGCAGTACTTC
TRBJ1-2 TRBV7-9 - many CASSPPGTAYGYTF TGTGCCAGCAGCCCCCCCGGGACGGCCTATGGCTACACCTTC
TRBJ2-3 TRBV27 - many CASSLAITDTQYF TGTGCCAGCAGTTTAGCCATCACAGATACGCAGTATTTT
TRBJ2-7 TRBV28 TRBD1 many CASSLYRGSTYEQYF TGTGCCAGCAGTTTATACAGGGGGTCGACCTACGAGCAGTACTTC
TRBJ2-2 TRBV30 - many CAWSPTTVTGELFF TGTGCCTGGAGTCCAACGACAGTAACCGGGGAGCTGTTTTTT
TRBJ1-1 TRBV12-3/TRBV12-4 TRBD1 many CAGSPRQGHTEAFF TGTGCCGGCAGTCCCCGACAGGGCCACACTGAAGCTTTCTTT
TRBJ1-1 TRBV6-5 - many CASRQARNTEAFF TGTGCCAGCAGACAGGCAAGGAACACTGAAGCTTTCTTT
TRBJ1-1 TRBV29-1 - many CSVEAGGASTEAFF TGCAGCGTTGAAGCTGGGGGGGCTAGCACTGAAGCTTTCTTT
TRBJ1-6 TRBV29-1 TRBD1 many CSGATGTGGEENSPLHF TGCAGCGGTGCCACCGGGACAGGGGGCGAGGAAAATTCACCCCTCCACTTT
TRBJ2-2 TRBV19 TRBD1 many CASRRSTGDTGELFF TGTGCCAGCAGACGCTCGACAGGGGACACCGGGGAGCTGTTTTTT
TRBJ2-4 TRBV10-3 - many CAISPDGGNIQYF TGTGCCATCAGCCCCGACGGCGGAAACATTCAGTACTTC
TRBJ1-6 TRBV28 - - CASSLPRENSPLHF TGTGCCAGCAGTTTACCCAGGGAGAATTCACCCCTCCACTTT
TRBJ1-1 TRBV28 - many CASTLGRDTEAFF TGTGCCAGCACCCTAGGGCGGGACACTGAAGCTTTCTTT
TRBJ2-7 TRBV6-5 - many CASSYETGPSYEQYF TGTGCCAGCAGTTACGAGACAGGACCCTCCTACGAGCAGTACTTC
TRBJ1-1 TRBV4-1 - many CASSQGLGGLNTEAFF TGCGCCAGCAGCCAAGGGCTGGGGGGATTGAACACTGAAGCTTTCTTT
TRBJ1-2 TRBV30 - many CAWRVLYGYTF TGTGCCTGGAGAGTCCTCTATGGCTACACCTTC
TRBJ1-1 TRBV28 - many CAVRGPEAFF TGTGCAGTCAGGGGCCCTGAAGCTTTCTTT
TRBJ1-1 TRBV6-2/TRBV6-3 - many CAGRDSRAFF TGTGCCGGCCGGGACTCCCGAGCTTTCTTT
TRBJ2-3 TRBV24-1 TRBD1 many CATSDNGQATDTQYF TGTGCCACCAGTGATAATGGACAGGCCACAGATACGCAGTATTTT
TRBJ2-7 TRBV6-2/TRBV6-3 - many CASSWAEVRGRYEQYF TGTGCCAGCAGTTGGGCTGAGGTGAGGGGCCGATACGAGCAGTACTTC
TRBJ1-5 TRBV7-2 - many CASSSSNSNQPQHF TGTGCCAGCAGCTCCTCTAATAGCAATCAGCCCCAGCATTTT
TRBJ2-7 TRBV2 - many CASSGGRSYEQYF TGTGCCAGCAGTGGGGGGCGCTCCTACGAGCAGTACTTC
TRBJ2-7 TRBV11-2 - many CASSLDRSSSYEQYF TGTGCCAGCAGCTTAGATCGGTCTAGTTCCTACGAGCAGTACTTC
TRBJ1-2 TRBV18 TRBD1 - CASSPKGTDLWGYTF TGTGCCAGCTCACCAAAGGGGACAGATCTTTGGGGCTACACCTTC
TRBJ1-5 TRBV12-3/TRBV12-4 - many CASISRADANQPQHF TGTGCCAGCATCAGTCGAGCAGACGCCAATCAGCCCCAGCATTTT
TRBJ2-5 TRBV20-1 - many CSARRPGERETQYF TGCAGTGCGAGGCGCCCAGGGGAGAGGGAGACCCAGTACTTC
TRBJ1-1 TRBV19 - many CASQSRGKSNTEAFF TGTGCCAGTCAATCCCGGGGCAAATCAAACACTGAAGCTTTCTTT
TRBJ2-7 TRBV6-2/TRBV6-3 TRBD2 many CAGGLAGGYEQYF TGTGCCGGGGGACTAGCGGGAGGTTACGAGCAGTACTTC
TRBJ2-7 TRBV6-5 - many CASSYSRSGTYEQYF TGTGCCAGCAGTTACTCGAGGTCAGGGACCTACGAGCAGTACTTC
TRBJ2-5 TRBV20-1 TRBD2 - CSAIKSSGRVETQYF TGCAGTGCTATTAAGTCTAGCGGGAGAGTAGAGACCCAGTACTTC
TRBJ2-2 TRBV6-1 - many CASSRGGELFF TGTGCCAGCAGTCGTGGAGGGGAGCTGTTTTTT
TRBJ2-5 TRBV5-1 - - CASSLYRQETQYF TGCGCCAGCAGCTTGTATAGGCAAGAGACCCAGTACTTC
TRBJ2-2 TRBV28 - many CASGRNTGELFF TGTGCCAGCGGGAGGAACACCGGGGAGCTGTTTTTT
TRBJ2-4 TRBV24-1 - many CATSDYRGNIQYF TGTGCCACCAGTGATTACCGGGGAAACATTCAGTACTTC
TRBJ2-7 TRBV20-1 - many CSASNGTYEQYF TGCAGTGCTAGTAACGGGACCTACGAGCAGTACTTC
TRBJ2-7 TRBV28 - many CASSFLIQSYEQYF TGTGCCAGCAGTTTTCTCATCCAGTCCTACGAGCAGTACTTC
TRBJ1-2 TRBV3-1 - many CASSLQRTSRTYGYTF TGTGCCAGCAGCCTACAGCGGACCTCTCGAACCTATGGCTACACCTTC
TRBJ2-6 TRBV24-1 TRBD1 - CATGGQSSGANVLTF TGTGCCACCGGGGGACAGAGCTCTGGGGCCAACGTCCTGACTTTC
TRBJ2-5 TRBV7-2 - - CASSLVGGPGETQYF TGTGCCAGCAGCTTAGTGGGGGGTCCTGGAGAGACCCAGTACTTC
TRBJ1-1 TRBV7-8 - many CASSIGDRPLNTEAFF TGTGCCAGCAGCATCGGAGACCGGCCTTTGAACACTGAAGCTTTCTTT
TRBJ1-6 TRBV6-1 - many CASSDSSYNSPLHF TGTGCCAGCAGTGACAGCTCCTATAATTCACCCCTCCACTTT
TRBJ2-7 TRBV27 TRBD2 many CASSLRGLQAYEQYF TGTGCCAGCAGTTTACGGGGACTACAAGCCTACGAGCAGTACTTC
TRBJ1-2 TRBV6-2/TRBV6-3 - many CASSSPGRKSYGYTF TGTGCCAGCAGTTCTCCGGGACGCAAGTCCTATGGCTACACCTTC
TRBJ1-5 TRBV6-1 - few CASMRGGSNQPQHF TGTGCCAGCATGAGGGGAGGTAGCAATCAGCCCCAGCATTTT
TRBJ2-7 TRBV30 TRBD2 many CAWAGWGGRAGSYEQYF TGTGCCTGGGCAGGTTGGGGGGGGAGGGCCGGTTCCTACGAGCAGTACTTC
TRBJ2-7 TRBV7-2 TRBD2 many CASSFSGREYEQYF TGTGCCAGCAGCTTTAGCGGGAGGGAGTACGAGCAGTACTTC
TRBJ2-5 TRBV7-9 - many CASSLDSLRETQYF TGTGCCAGCAGCTTAGACAGCCTCCGGGAGACCCAGTACTTC
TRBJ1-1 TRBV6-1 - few CASSDQGAHAEAFF TGTGCCAGCAGTGACCAAGGGGCTCATGCTGAAGCTTTCTTT
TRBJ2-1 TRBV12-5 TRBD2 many CASGGLAGGSASYNEQFF TGTGCTAGTGGCGGACTAGCGGGAGGGTCGGCCTCCTACAATGAGCAGTTCTTC
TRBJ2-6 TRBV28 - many CASSLMDGANVLTF TGTGCCAGCAGTTTAATGGATGGGGCCAACGTCCTGACTTTC